This is a list of T cell receptor beta chains from one sample in a study of blood T cell repertoires in COVID-19. This table comes from immunoSEQ multiplex PCR, and its TCRdb copy is limited to in-frame clones, with some not included. The sample has around 250,000 clones, over 70% seen once. The sequenced sample consisted of peripheral blood. The receptors originated from a man in his forties with active or convalescent COVID-19. Both conserved end residues are part of each CDR3. D genes are given only for firm matches. Clone size appears in some rows only: once, few, many, or a class for an expanded clone.

J gene,clone size,D gene,V gene,CDR3 protein,CDR3 DNA
TRBJ2-2,once,.,TRBV7-9,CASRTRPGDTGELFF,TGTGCCAGCAGAACTCGACCCGGGGACACCGGGGAGCTGTTTTTT
TRBJ1-4,once,TRBD1,TRBV30,CAWTRSPRDRVEKLFF,TGTGCCTGGACCCGCTCTCCCCGGGACAGAGTTGAAAAACTGTTTTTT
TRBJ2-4,.,.,TRBV21-1,CASSKGPQGWVKNIQYF,TGTGCCAGCAGCAAAGGGCCACAGGGGTGGGTCAAAAACATTCAGTACTTC
TRBJ1-5,.,.,TRBV4-1,CASSRDRASNQPQHF,TGCGCCAGCAGCCGTGACAGAGCTAGCAATCAGCCCCAGCATTTT
TRBJ2-5,.,TRBD2,TRBV30,CASRGLAGETQYF,TGTGCCTCCCGGGGACTAGCGGGAGAGACCCAGTACTTC
TRBJ2-1,once,TRBD1,TRBV7-9,CASSNRDSYNEQFF,TGTGCCAGCAGCAACCGGGACAGCTACAATGAGCAGTTCTTC
TRBJ1-5,once,TRBD1,TRBV5-1,CASSLARPGQGWVQPQHF,TGCGCCAGCAGCTTGGCCCGACCGGGACAGGGGTGGGTTCAGCCCCAGCATTTT
TRBJ2-7,.,.,TRBV24-1,CATSDTSRKQYF,TGTGCCACCAGTGATACTTCGCGAAAGCAGTACTTC
TRBJ1-1,.,.,TRBV5-8,CASTPQGMNTEAFF,TGTGCCAGCACCCCACAGGGAATGAACACTGAAGCTTTCTTT
TRBJ2-1,.,.,TRBV7-2,CASSLSRLDEQFF,TGTGCCAGCAGCTTATCCCGTCTAGATGAGCAGTTCTTC
TRBJ2-2,.,TRBD1,TRBV9,CASSPRQGAGTGELFF,TGTGCCAGCAGCCCCAGACAGGGGGCGGGCACCGGGGAGCTGTTTTTT
TRBJ1-5,.,.,TRBV6-1,CASSEHSNQPQHF,TGTGCCAGCAGTGAACATAGCAATCAGCCCCAGCATTTT
TRBJ2-7,.,TRBD1,TRBV19,CASSIDTRDSTYEQYF,TGTGCCAGTAGTATAGATACAAGGGACAGTACCTACGAGCAGTACTTC
TRBJ1-2,.,.,TRBV6-5,CASTDGRGADGYTF,TGTGCCAGCACCGACGGCAGGGGTGCTGATGGCTACACCTTC
TRBJ2-7,.,.,TRBV28,CASSSAYEQYF,TGTGCCAGCAGTTCGGCCTACGAGCAGTACTTC
TRBJ2-5,.,TRBD1,TRBV19,CASSMSGGEETQYF,TGTGCCAGTAGTATGTCAGGGGGCGAGGAGACCCAGTACTTC
TRBJ2-3,.,TRBD2,TRBV9,CASSVGQGGDTQYF,TGTGCCAGCAGCGTAGGGCAGGGAGGGGATACGCAGTATTTT
TRBJ1-6,.,.,TRBV7-8,CASSLGGGLDSPLHF,TGTGCCAGCAGCTTAGGGGGGGGTTTAGATTCACCCCTCCACTTT
TRBJ1-5,.,.,TRBV25-1,CASSMQGPNQPQHF,TGTGCCAGCAGCATGCAGGGGCCCAATCAGCCCCAGCATTTT
TRBJ2-5,.,TRBD1,TRBV10-3,CAINPGQGFGQETQYF,TGTGCCATCAATCCGGGACAGGGATTTGGACAAGAGACCCAGTACTTC
TRBJ1-3,.,.,TRBV10-3,CAISRDTADTIYF,TGTGCCATCAGTAGGGACACGGCGGACACCATATATTTT
TRBJ2-3,.,TRBD1,TRBV24-1,CATSAGTGTSGGTDTQYF,TGTGCCACCAGTGCGGGGACAGGGACCTCCGGAGGCACAGATACGCAGTATTTT
TRBJ1-3,few,.,TRBV7-2,CASSPMTIGYF,TGTGCCAGCAGCCCTATGACAATTGGCTATTTT
TRBJ2-2,once,.,TRBV24-1,CATSDGLLAGELFF,TGTGCCACCAGTGATGGACTCCTTGCCGGGGAGCTGTTTTTT
TRBJ1-5,.,.,TRBV27,CASGPGNNQPQHF,TGTGCCAGTGGCCCGGGGAACAATCAGCCCCAGCATTTT
TRBJ2-2,.,.,TRBV9,CASSVVVDTGELFF,TGTGCCAGCAGCGTCGTAGTGGACACCGGGGAGCTGTTTTTT
TRBJ1-1,few,.,TRBV6-1,CASSEVGRRSEAFF,TGTGCCAGCAGTGAGGTAGGGCGGAGGTCTGAAGCTTTCTTT
TRBJ2-7,.,TRBD2,TRBV7-9,CASSLDGTSGDEQYF,TGTGCCAGCAGCTTAGATGGGACTAGCGGGGACGAGCAGTACTTC
TRBJ1-5,.,.,TRBV30,CAWSFAGSGNQPQHF,TGTGCCTGGAGCTTTGCGGGCAGCGGGAATCAGCCCCAGCATTTT
TRBJ2-5,.,.,TRBV7-2,CASSLRPGGETQYF,TGTGCCAGCAGTTTAAGACCCGGAGGGGAGACCCAGTACTTC
TRBJ1-2,.,.,TRBV19,CASSIRGEYGGYTF,TGTGCCAGTAGTATACGGGGAGAGTATGGCGGCTACACCTTC
TRBJ1-6,.,.,TRBV10-1,CASSERTAGAPLHF,TGCGCCAGCAGTGAGAGGACTGCGGGGGCACCCCTCCACTTT
TRBJ1-5,.,TRBD1,TRBV18,CASSPTGGGQPQHF,TGTGCCAGCTCACCAACAGGGGGCGGGCAGCCCCAGCATTTT
TRBJ1-2,.,.,TRBV24-1,CATSDSIPGRDLWGYTF,TGTGCCACCAGTGACTCCATCCCCGGACGGGACTTATGGGGCTACACCTTC
TRBJ2-5,.,TRBD1,TRBV18,CASSIRQGLGETQYF,TGTGCCAGCTCAATTCGACAGGGATTAGGCGAGACCCAGTACTTC
TRBJ1-1,.,TRBD1,TRBV7-9,CASSLGWQGALNTEAFF,TGTGCCAGCAGCTTAGGTTGGCAGGGGGCCTTGAACACTGAAGCTTTCTTT
TRBJ1-1,.,.,TRBV14,CASSQERWVAANTEAFF,TGTGCCAGCAGCCAAGAACGTTGGGTAGCCGCGAACACTGAAGCTTTCTTT
TRBJ2-5,.,.,TRBV4-1,CASTPEGGRERETQYF,TGCGCCAGCACCCCTGAAGGAGGAAGGGAGAGGGAGACCCAGTACTTC
TRBJ2-7,once,.,TRBV30,CAWSRNRNYEQYF,TGTGCCTGGAGTCGGAACAGGAACTACGAGCAGTACTTC
TRBJ2-1,.,.,TRBV12-3/TRBV12-4,CASRYGQRVFF,TGTGCCAGCAGATACGGACAACGGGTTTTCTTC
TRBJ1-6,.,.,TRBV4-1,CASSQEGEGINSPLHF,TGCGCCAGCAGCCAAGAAGGCGAGGGTATCAATTCACCCCTCCACTTT
TRBJ1-2,.,.,TRBV28,CASSLGVGAGVYGYTF,TGTGCCAGCAGTTTAGGGGTAGGGGCGGGAGTCTATGGCTACACCTTC
TRBJ2-5,.,.,TRBV18,CASSPPGLEEKETQYF,TGTGCCAGCTCACCTCCAGGGTTAGAGGAAAAAGAGACCCAGTACTTC
TRBJ1-1,.,.,TRBV18,CASSPDSEAFF,TGTGCCAGCTCACCAGACAGTGAAGCTTTCTTT
TRBJ1-5,.,TRBD1,TRBV19,CASRRGTGGYSNQPQHF,TGTGCCAGTAGGCGCGGGACAGGGGGCTATAGCAATCAGCCCCAGCATTTT
TRBJ2-7,.,.,TRBV28,CASSRTDSYEQYF,TGTGCCAGCAGTCGGACAGATTCCTACGAGCAGTACTTC
TRBJ2-1,once,TRBD2,TRBV3-1/TRBV3-2,CASSLLAGGPVVSYNEQFF,TGTGCCAGCAGTCTGCTGGCGGGAGGGCCGGTGGTTTCCTACAATGAGCAGTTCTTC
TRBJ2-7,.,TRBD2,TRBV4-3,CASSPAVGGYYEQYF,TGCGCCAGCAGCCCCGCCGTCGGGGGGTACTACGAGCAGTACTTC
TRBJ1-2,.,.,TRBV7-9,CASSPRGGGESYTF,TGTGCCAGCAGCCCCCGGGGGGGTGGAGAAAGCTACACCTTC
TRBJ1-4,.,TRBD1,TRBV4-1,CASSRLGQGNEKLFF,TGCGCCAGCAGCCGCTTGGGACAGGGGAACGAAAAACTGTTTTTT
TRBJ2-3,.,TRBD2,TRBV9,CASSTQRGGSDTQYF,TGTGCCAGCAGCACCCAGCGGGGTGGGTCAGATACGCAGTATTTT
TRBJ1-2,.,TRBD1,TRBV5-6,CASSLQGQGLSGYTF,TGTGCCAGCAGCCTACAGGGACAGGGTCTGTCTGGCTACACCTTC
TRBJ2-7,.,.,TRBV19,CASTAGGARYEQYF,TGTGCCAGTACCGCTGGGGGGGCTCGGTACGAGCAGTACTTC
TRBJ1-1,few,TRBD1,TRBV5-4,CASSLAGWSGQIYGDTEAFF,TGTGCCAGCAGCTTGGCAGGTTGGTCGGGACAGATATACGGGGACACTGAAGCTTTCTTT
TRBJ1-6,.,.,TRBV3-1/TRBV3-2,CASSQVRWVSGNSPLHF,TGTGCCAGCAGCCAAGTCCGGTGGGTTTCGGGTAATTCACCCCTCCACTTT
TRBJ2-7,.,TRBD2,TRBV5-1,CASSLWASGGASYEQYF,TGCGCCAGCAGCTTGTGGGCTAGCGGGGGGGCAAGTTACGAGCAGTACTTC
TRBJ2-1,.,.,TRBV6-1,CASSEDGGGGIRYNEQFF,TGTGCCAGCAGTGAAGACGGGGGAGGGGGTATACGCTACAATGAGCAGTTCTTC
TRBJ2-7,.,.,TRBV9,CASSVEEGRGYEQYF,TGTGCCAGCAGCGTAGAAGAGGGCAGGGGATACGAGCAGTACTTC
TRBJ1-1,.,.,TRBV5-1,CASSQGGGPEAFF,TGCGCCAGCAGCCAGGGCGGGGGCCCTGAAGCTTTCTTT
TRBJ1-2,once,TRBD1,TRBV9,CASSPQQGDRINYGYTF,TGTGCCAGCAGCCCCCAACAGGGGGACAGGATTAACTATGGCTACACCTTC